This is a list of T cell receptor beta chains from one sample in a study of vaccination effects on CD4 cells after COVID-19. These receptors have no known antigen. TCRdb's table, derived via immunoSEQ multiplex PCR, lists solely in-frame clones and lacks some. The sample lists around 30,000 clones, approximately 71% seen once, with 7% to 9.5% in the top ten. Sequencing was performed on CD4+ T cells from PBMCs cultured with HCoV-NL63 spike peptides, taken after COVID-19 vaccination. The origin of the receptors is a human donor who received a COVID-19 vaccine. The CDR3 runs from the conserved cysteine through the conserved F or W. D genes are given only for firm matches. The size of a clone is reported for some rows only, either as once, few or many, or as a class for expanded clones.

abundance	v_gene	d_gene	j_gene	CDR3aa	CDR3nt
NA	TRBV15	NA	TRBJ2-7	CATSSSGGYGDEQYF	TGTGCCACCAGCAGTTCCGGGGGTTACGGCGACGAGCAGTACTTC
medium-sized	TRBV5-1	TRBD1	TRBJ2-2	CASSGGQGIGTGELFF	TGCGCCAGCAGCGGGGGACAGGGGATTGGTACCGGGGAGCTGTTTTTT
NA	TRBV5-1	NA	TRBJ2-1	CASSLALRNSYNEQFF	TGCGCCAGCAGCTTGGCCCTTAGAAATTCCTACAATGAGCAGTTCTTC
once	TRBV7-9	TRBD1	TRBJ2-7	CASSLVRTGVSYEQYF	TGTGCCAGCAGCTTAGTTAGGACAGGGGTCTCCTACGAGCAGTACTTC
NA	TRBV7-2	NA	TRBJ2-7	CASSLVAYEQYF	TGTGCCAGCAGCTTAGTAGCCTACGAGCAGTACTTC
NA	TRBV5-1	TRBD2	TRBJ2-7	CASRLGLGLAGDGEQYF	TGCGCCAGCAGATTGGGCTTAGGACTAGCGGGAGACGGTGAGCAGTACTTC
NA	TRBV18	NA	TRBJ2-1	CASSPAGYNEQFF	TGTGCCAGCTCACCAGCAGGGTACAATGAGCAGTTCTTC
NA	TRBV6-7	TRBD2	TRBJ2-5	CASSYCPSGGTETQYF	TGTGCCAGCAGTTACTGTCCTAGCGGGGGTACGGAGACCCAGTACTTC
NA	TRBV9	NA	TRBJ2-7	CASSVEAVMVGGPTSYEQYF	TGTGCCAGCAGCGTAGAGGCGGTCATGGTGGGGGGGCCGACATCCTACGAGCAGTACTTC
NA	TRBV6-5	NA	TRBJ2-3	CASSYIRGTDTQYF	TGTGCCAGCAGTTACATCAGGGGTACAGATACGCAGTATTTT
once	TRBV30	TRBD1	TRBJ1-5	CAWSVSWDRGRGSNQPQHF	TGTGCCTGGAGTGTATCGTGGGACAGGGGGCGCGGTAGCAATCAGCCCCAGCATTTT
NA	TRBV5-4	NA	TRBJ1-2	CASSPPAGGYTF	TGTGCCAGCAGCCCGCCTGCCGGGGGCTACACCTTC
NA	TRBV29-1	TRBD1	TRBJ1-2	CSVAPRQGDGYTF	TGCAGCGTTGCCCCCCGACAGGGGGATGGCTACACCTTC
NA	TRBV6-1	NA	TRBJ2-7	CASSEFVSQPYEQYF	TGTGCCAGCAGTGAATTCGTTTCTCAGCCCTACGAGCAGTACTTC
NA	TRBV4-1	TRBD1	TRBJ1-4	CASSQDQQGASLTNEKLFF	TGCGCCAGCAGCCAAGATCAACAGGGGGCGAGTTTGACTAATGAAAAACTGTTTTTT